This T cell receptor (beta chain) was recovered during a study of T-cell memory formation after mild COVID-19. In regard to this clonotype: The antigen is undetermined.

Study-level results: Among clones contracting day 15 to 85, CD4/CD8 was balanced, whereas later expanders leaned CD4+.

TCRdb reprocessed the 5' RACE reads via MiXCR and lists one record per CDR3 protein. The repertoire holds about 260,000 distinct CDR3 sequences, with approximately 8.4% as singletons. Material: PBMCs or a T cell subset sorted from them (not recorded which). The sequence derives from a man in his late teens or twenties who had mild COVID-19 (a few samples of this study predate the infection). Cell type and time point are not known.

For the CDR3, the DNA is TGCGCCAGCAGCTTGGGACCCTCGGAAGAGACCCAGTACTTC. Translated, it gives CASSLGPSEETQYF. The V call is TRBV5-1, the J call TRBJ2-5; D call uncertain. Germline V gives CDR1 SGHRS, CDR2 YFSETQ. The CDR3 is 14 amino acids. V was clipped by 0 bases and J by 3 bases, with 9 bases between them.